Each of the 20 T cell receptor beta chains below was sequenced from the same sample in a study of Ad26.COV2.S vaccination and SARS-CoV-2 variants. Profiling relied on immunoSEQ multiplex PCR, and the TCRdb table lists in-frame clones only, not all of them. This table has about 370,000 clones, 75% to 90% appearing once. Treatment denoted: over 15 received Ad26.COV2.S at low or high dose, single or two shots; about 5 received placebo; per-sample allocation not given. Sampling was performed 63 days after the first vaccine or placebo injection. The specimen was peripheral blood, collected in a trial of Ad26.COV2.S vaccine versus placebo. These receptors came from a person aged 18-65 years who received the Ad26.COV2.S COVID-19 vaccine or a placebo.

V gene TRBV7-2 combines with J gene TRBJ2-7; D gene unclear. CDR3 size: 14 residues. Trimming stripped 5 bases from V and 2 bases from J, with 13 bases between. CDR1 is SGHTA and CDR2 is FQGNSA in the germline V gene. CDR3 sequence: CASSRFLVTYEQYF. The CDR3 DNA reads TGTGCCAGCAGCCGTTTCCTAGTTACCTACGAGCAGTACTTC. Full variable domain (remainder filled in from reference TRBV7-2 and TRBJ2-7): GAGVSQSPSNKVTEKGKDVELRCDPISGHTALYWYRQSLGQGLEFLIYFQGNSAPDKSGLPSDRFSAERTGGSVSTLTIQRTQQEDSAVYLCASSRFLVTYEQYFGPGTRLTVT.

The rearrangement uses TRBV5-5 and TRBJ1-1, with a tentative D call TRBD1 (5 bases). The germline gives CDR1 SGHKS, CDR2 YYEKEE (reference sequence). CDR3 length equals 17 residues. Trimming took off 4 bases at V and 6 bases at J, with 25 bases between the two ends. The CDR3 nucleotides read TGTGCCAGCAGCCTAGCGTGGACACCTGGGGGAGAGGCTGAAGCTTTCTTT. It yields the protein CASSLAWTPGGEAEAFF. Full variable domain (outside the CDR3, taken from reference TRBV5-5 and TRBJ1-1): DAGVTQSPTHLIKTRGQQVTLRCSPISGHKSVSWYQQVLGQGPQFIFQYYEKEERGRGNFPDRFSARQFPNYSSELNVNALLLGDSALYLCASSLAWTPGGEAEAFFGQGTRLTVV.

In nucleotides, the CDR3 is TGTGCCAGCAGTGCGGGGGCTTTCTATGGCTACACCTTC. Translating it yields CASSAGAFYGYTF. The gene calls are TRBV27 and TRBJ1-2; weak D call: TRBD1 (6 bases). The CDR3 covers 13 residues. Germline CDR1 and CDR2: MNHEY and SMNVEV (reference sequence). V was pared by 5 bases and J by 4 bases, with 11 bases between.

The chain recombines TRBV10-1 with TRBJ2-1; the D gene is possibly TRBD2 (5 bases). This CDR3 comprises 15 residues. Germline CDR1 reads WNHNN; CDR2 reads SYGVQD (reference sequence). V was shortened by 3 bases and J by 3 bases, with 12 bases between the two germline ends. This CDR3 is CASSDGDAGYNEQFF. In DNA form, the CDR3 reads TGCGCCAGCAGTGATGGTGATGCGGGCTACAATGAGCAGTTCTTC.

The chain employs TRBV7-8 and TRBJ1-1; the D is unclear. Deletions cut 5 bases from V and 1 base from J, with 14 bases between. In germline, CDR1 is SGHVS, CDR2 FQNEAQ. The CDR3 totals 15 residues. CDR3 protein: CASSPRTPPNTEAFF. The CDR3 nucleotides are TGTGCCAGCAGCCCCAGGACTCCCCCGAACACTGAAGCTTTCTTT.

V is TRBV3-1 (or the pseudogene TRBV3-2) and J is TRBJ1-2; D is uncertain. The CDR3 is made up of 13 amino acids. With 3 bases removed from V and 1 base from J, the gap between germline ends came to 6 bases. CDR1 and CDR2 from the germline V gene are LGHDT and YNNKEL (reference sequence). CDR3 nucleotide sequence: TGTGCCAGCAGCCAGGAAGTTAACTATGGCTACACCTTC. Its translation is CASSQEVNYGYTF.

The chain has TRBV5-8 and TRBJ1-1, with unresolved D. In germline, CDR1 is SGHTS, CDR2 YDEGEE. CDR3 length: 15 amino acids. V was clipped by 2 bases and J by 0 bases, with 11 bases between them. CDR3 in amino acids: CASSLRRKMNTEAFF. For the CDR3, the DNA is TGTGCCAGCAGCTTACGAAGAAAAATGAACACTGAAGCTTTCTTT.

This clone was seen once. The chain recombines TRBV2 with TRBJ2-7; 8 bases map to TRBD1. Germline V gene sequence: CDR1 SNHLY, CDR2 FYNNEI. The CDR3 has 13 residues. Trimming removed 6 bases from V and 2 bases from J; junction bases left unmatched: 3. CDR3 bases: TGTGCCAGCAGGGCAGGGGGCCCCTACGAGCAGTACTTC. Translation: CASRAGGPYEQYF.

V gene TRBV7-9 combines with J gene TRBJ1-5; no firm D call. V shed 5 bases and J shed 4 bases, with 9 bases lying between them. The CDR3 runs 13 residues. Germline V gives CDR1 SEHNR, CDR2 FQNEAQ (reference sequence). The CDR3 DNA follows: TGTGCCAGCAGCGCGACCGGTAATCAGCCCCAGCATTTT. Encoded protein: CASSATGNQPQHF.

J is TRBJ1-2 and V is TRBV19; perhaps TRBD1 as D (5 bases). Germline-derived CDR1 and CDR2 are LNHDA and SQIVND (reference sequence). The CDR3 spans 14 residues. V gave up 10 bases and J gave up 2 bases, with 17 bases separating them. The CDR3 here is CATYTGAHNYGYTF. For the CDR3, the DNA is TGTGCCACTTACACAGGTGCCCACAACTATGGCTACACCTTC.

A single count supports this clone. V is TRBV5-8 and J is TRBJ1-1; possibly TRBD1 for D (6 bases). CDR3 size: 15 residues. Germline CDR1 is SGHTS and CDR2 is YDEGEE. V was clipped by 5 bases and J by 6 bases, with 20 bases between them. CDR3 in DNA: TGTGCCAGCAGTCAAGATCCAGGGGATAACCCTGAAGCTTTCTTT. It translates to CASSQDPGDNPEAFF.

The chain carries TRBV7-2 and TRBJ1-6; D remains ambiguous. Germline V gives CDR1 SGHTA, CDR2 FQGNSA. This CDR3 has 14 residues. Trimming cost V 3 bases and J 10 bases, with 13 bases left between them. CDR3 sequence (DNA): TGTGCCAGCAGCTTCGTAAGGGTACGGTCACCCCTCCACTTT. Translating gives CASSFVRVRSPLHF.

Only one count was recorded for this clone. The V gene is TRBV4-3, the J gene TRBJ1-1; D is ambiguous. CDR1 and CDR2 from the germline V gene are LGHNA and YSLEER. With 1 base removed from V and 0 bases from J, the gap between germline ends came to 6 bases. The CDR3 consists of 14 residues. CDR3: CASSQVALNTEAFF. DNA of the CDR3: TGCGCCAGCAGCCAAGTAGCCTTGAACACTGAAGCTTTCTTT.

The gene calls are TRBV6-5 and TRBJ1-4, with D possibly being TRBD1 (6 bases). This CDR3 is built from 13 residues. Trimming pared 7 bases from V and 8 bases from J, leaving 14 bases between. Germline V gives CDR1 MNHEY, CDR2 SVGAGI. The CDR3 reads CASTTERGEKLFF. For the CDR3, the DNA is TGTGCCAGCACCACTGAGAGGGGGGAAAAACTGTTTTTT.

This rearrangement joins TRBV12-5 to TRBJ2-5; D unclear. The CDR3 sequence is 14 residues long. Trimming shortened V by 2 bases and J by 1 base, and 8 bases separated the two germline ends. Germline values: CDR1 LGHNT, CDR2 FRNRAP. DNA of the CDR3: TGTGCTAGTGGTTTGATTCCTAGCCAAGAGACCCAGTACTTC. This gives the protein CASGLIPSQETQYF.

The sample holds one count of this clone. The chain uses TRBV7-8 and TRBJ1-1, with D possibly TRBD1 on 5 matching bases. This CDR3 has 13 amino acids. Germline CDR1 is SGHVS and CDR2 is FQNEAQ. Trimming stripped 5 bases from V and 1 base from J, with 8 bases between. CDR3: CASSKTGNTEAFF. DNA for the CDR3: TGTGCCAGCAGCAAAACAGGGAACACTGAAGCTTTCTTT.

The gene calls are TRBV7-9 and TRBJ1-1, with a tentative D call TRBD1 (5 bases). CDR3 length: 15 amino acids. V dropped 4 bases and J dropped 2 bases, with 14 bases sitting between them. The germline V gene encodes CDR1 SEHNR and CDR2 FQNEAQ (reference sequence). The DNA for the CDR3 is TGTGCCAGCAGCTCACCCGGGACTAAAAACACTGAAGCTTTCTTT. Amino acid sequence: CASSSPGTKNTEAFF.

The gene calls are TRBV5-1 and TRBJ2-7; TRBD1 matches at 9 bases. CDR1 and CDR2 from the germline V gene are SGHRS and YFSETQ. The ends lost 4 bases at V and 2 bases at J; junction bases unmatched: 4. The CDR3 sequence is 14 residues long. The CDR3 protein is CASSPGTGTYEQYF. The CDR3 bases are TGCGCCAGCAGCCCCGGGACAGGGACCTACGAGCAGTACTTC.

V gene TRBV11-3 combines with J gene TRBJ2-1; no reliable D call. V gave up 0 bases and J gave up 7 bases, with 4 bases separating them. CDR3 length: 12 residues. Germline values: CDR1 SGHNT, CDR2 YENEEA. The CDR3 is CASSLDSNEQFF. As DNA, the CDR3 is TGTGCCAGCAGCTTAGACTCGAATGAGCAGTTCTTC.

The genes are TRBV7-8 and TRBJ1-5, with D uncertain. Germline V CDR1 and CDR2: SGHVS, FQNEAQ. CDR3 length: 15 residues. Between the trimmed V and J ends, which lost 5 bases and 6 bases, there was a span of 17 bases. The CDR3 DNA is TGTGCCAGCAGCCCCCTCGCGGGGAAGGTTCAGCCCCAGCATTTT. It translates to CASSPLAGKVQPQHF.